Listed below are T cell receptor beta chains from one sample, sequenced in a study of early T cells in non-severe SARS-CoV-2 infection. TCRdb independently ran MiXCR on the 5' RACE reads; one entry per CDR3 protein. The table has about 63,000 distinct CDR3 sequences, 10% to 15% seen once. Sequenced material: whole blood. Receptors originate from an adult who was a healthcare worker with PCR-confirmed SARS-CoV-2 infection or an uninfected control (not recorded which). CDR3s include the opening cysteine and the closing phenylalanine or tryptophan. The D gene is left open where the match is weak. Some rows mark clone size as missing; the rest say once, few, many or name a class of expanded clone.

TRBV5-6,-,TRBJ1-3,-,CASSFNRALSGNTIYF,TGTGCCAGCAGCTTCAACAGGGCTCTCTCTGGAAACACCATATATTTT
TRBV5-1,few,TRBJ2-7,-,CASSRTSYEQYF,TGCGCCAGCAGCCGAACTTCCTACGAGCAGTACTTC
TRBV29-1,few,TRBJ1-2,-,CSIDSGGRNYGYTF,TGCAGCATTGATTCTGGGGGAAGAAACTATGGCTACACCTTC
TRBV20-1,many,TRBJ1-5,TRBD1,CSATPGTDHSNQPQHF,TGCAGTGCCACACCCGGGACAGATCATAGCAATCAGCCCCAGCATTTT
TRBV6-5,few,TRBJ2-5,-,CASSYSFGLVGETQYF,TGTGCCAGCAGTTACTCTTTCGGGTTGGTCGGGGAGACCCAGTACTTC
TRBV11-2,many,TRBJ1-1,-,CASSLGERHKVNTEAFF,TGTGCCAGCAGCTTAGGTGAGCGCCATAAAGTGAACACTGAAGCTTTCTTT
TRBV5-4,-,TRBJ2-3,-,CASSLVRSLSTDTQYF,TGTGCCAGCAGCTTGGTCCGATCCCTCTCCACAGATACGCAGTATTTT
TRBV7-9,-,TRBJ2-5,-,CASSLSVAQETQYF,TGTGCCAGCAGCTTATCGGTGGCCCAAGAGACCCAGTACTTC
TRBV27,few,TRBJ2-1,TRBD2,CASSLSTSGAYNEQFF,TGTGCCAGCAGTTTATCGACTAGCGGGGCCTACAATGAGCAGTTCTTC
TRBV12-3/TRBV12-4,few,TRBJ2-5,-,CASKSWAGEQETQYF,TGTGCCAGCAAAAGTTGGGCAGGGGAGCAAGAGACCCAGTACTTC
TRBV9,-,TRBJ2-3,-,CASSEGSSTDTQYF,TGTGCCAGCAGCGAGGGTTCTAGCACAGATACGCAGTATTTT
TRBV19,-,TRBJ1-2,-,CASSIRETGVYDYTF,TGTGCCAGTAGTATAAGGGAGACCGGGGTTTATGACTACACCTTC
TRBV11-1,medium-sized,TRBJ2-2,-,CASSTLYKETNTGELFF,TGTGCCAGCAGCACGCTGTACAAGGAAACGAACACCGGGGAGCTGTTTTTT
TRBV29-1,many,TRBJ2-7,TRBD1,CSVEGTGGSYEQYF,TGCAGCGTGGAGGGGACAGGGGGCTCCTACGAGCAGTACTTC
TRBV29-1,few,TRBJ2-1,TRBD2,CSVEASGGADNEQFF,TGCAGCGTTGAGGCTAGCGGGGGGGCTGACAATGAGCAGTTCTTC
TRBV29-1,-,TRBJ2-1,-,CSVAGRMFNEQFF,TGCAGCGTCGCAGGTAGAATGTTCAATGAGCAGTTCTTC
TRBV7-2,many,TRBJ2-5,TRBD2,CASSLAPGTTQETQYF,TGTGCCAGCAGCTTAGCCCCCGGGACTACGCAAGAGACCCAGTACTTC
TRBV15,few,TRBJ2-5,-,CATSRDRGYQETQYF,TGTGCCACCAGCAGAGATCGGGGGTATCAAGAGACCCAGTACTTC
TRBV11-2,many,TRBJ1-3,-,CASSLGGISGNTIYF,TGTGCCAGCAGTCTTGGGGGCATCTCTGGAAACACCATATATTTT
TRBV3-1,many,TRBJ2-5,-,CASSQYTEETQYF,TGTGCCAGCAGCCAATATACTGAAGAGACCCAGTACTTC
TRBV5-1,many,TRBJ2-3,TRBD2,CASRVGTRSADTQYF,TGCGCCAGCAGAGTGGGGACTAGGAGCGCAGATACGCAGTATTTT
TRBV4-1,few,TRBJ2-7,TRBD1,CASSQERRGTGGFEQYF,TGCGCCAGCAGCCAAGAGAGGAGGGGGACAGGGGGCTTCGAGCAGTACTTC